The 20 T cell receptor beta chains below come from one sample, sequenced in a study of PD-L1 blockade in urothelial cancer. The protocol was immunoSEQ multiplex PCR, while the TCRdb copy is restricted to in-frame clones and leaves out a portion. The sample lists more than 30,000 clones, around 83% occurring once. Specimen: PBMCs, collected around atezolizumab (anti-PD-L1) treatment. Receptor source: a man in his fifties or sixties with urothelial cancer.

V usage is TRBV4-2 and J usage is TRBJ2-7; D is perhaps TRBD2 (7 bases). CDR1 and CDR2 (germline): LGHNA, YNFKEQ. Trimming cost V 7 bases and J 2 bases, with 18 bases left between them. The CDR3 is 15 amino acids. In DNA form, the CDR3 reads TGTGCCAGCAACACCCGGGGGGCAGGAGCCTACGAGCAGTACTTC. Translating gives CASNTRGAGAYEQYF.

The chain links TRBV28 to TRBJ2-3; D is perhaps TRBD2 (5 bases). V was pared by 6 bases and J by 2 bases, with 18 bases between. The CDR3 consists of 16 residues. From germline, CDR1 is MDHEN and CDR2 SYDVKM. The CDR3 nucleotides read TGTGCCAGCAGCAAAGGGTGGAGGTCCTTCACAGATACGCAGTATTTT. Its translation is CASSKGWRSFTDTQYF.

V gene TRBV18 combines with J gene TRBJ2-1; TRBD1 might be the D (6 bases). Germline-derived CDR1 and CDR2 are KGHSH and LQKENI. Trimming cost V 0 bases and J 6 bases, with 9 bases left between them. This CDR3 is built from 14 residues. This CDR3 is CASSPPSQGNEQFF. The CDR3 DNA follows: TGTGCCAGCTCACCACCGTCACAGGGCAATGAGCAGTTCTTC.

V gene TRBV19 combines with J gene TRBJ1-1, with D possibly being TRBD1 (6 bases). V shed 4 bases and J shed 1 base, with 16 bases lying between them. The CDR3 is 16 amino acids. Germline lookup yields CDR1 LNHDA and CDR2 SQIVND (reference sequence). Written as DNA, the CDR3 is TGTGCCAGTAGTAAGCGGGGGCCGGAATGGAACACTGAAGCTTTCTTT. Residues: CASSKRGPEWNTEAFF. Full variable domain (outside the CDR3, taken from reference TRBV19 and TRBJ1-1): DGGITQSPKYLFRKEGQNVTLSCEQNLNHDAMYWYRQDPGQGLRLIYYSQIVNDFQKGDIAEGYSVSREKKESFPLTVTSAQKNPTAFYLCASSKRGPEWNTEAFFGQGTRLTVV.

The V and J genes are TRBV18 and TRBJ1-5; 7 bases fit TRBD1. Germline CDR1 reads KGHSH; CDR2 reads LQKENI. V dropped 5 bases and J dropped 6; count of bases not matched to a gene: 7. This CDR3 spans 14 amino acids. The CDR3: CASSETGNSQPQHF. The DNA of the CDR3 is TGTGCCAGCTCAGAGACAGGGAACAGTCAGCCCCAGCATTTT.

The CDR3 DNA sequence: TGTGCCAGCAGGAGACAAGACCAAGAGACCCAGTACTTC. Amino acids: CASRRQDQETQYF. The chain carries TRBV27 and TRBJ2-5; D ambiguous. The germline V gene encodes CDR1 MNHEY and CDR2 SMNVEV (reference sequence). The ends were cut back, 6 bases at V and 0 bases at J, with 8 bases in the middle. The length of the CDR3 is 13 residues.

J is TRBJ2-1 and V is TRBV11-2; the D gene is possibly TRBD1 (6 bases). This CDR3 has 14 residues. Germline V gene lookup returns CDR1 SGHAT and CDR2 FQNNGV. V lost 6 bases, J lost 4 bases, and 13 bases lay in between. CDR3 DNA sequence: TGTGCCAGCAGTTCCGGTGACAGGTACAATGAGCAGTTCTTC. This sequence encodes CASSSGDRYNEQFF.

V is TRBV19 and J is TRBJ1-2; 7 nucleotides align to TRBD1. With 5 bases clipped from V and 2 bases from J, the junction kept 5 bases outside the gene matches. The length of the CDR3 is 14 residues. Germline V gene lookup returns CDR1 LNHDA and CDR2 SQIVND (reference sequence). The CDR3 spells CASSPGQVNYGYTF. The DNA of the CDR3 is TGTGCCAGTAGTCCCGGACAGGTCAACTATGGCTACACCTTC.

The chain carries TRBV6-5 and TRBJ1-5; D gene ambiguous. Germline V gene sequence: CDR1 MNHEY, CDR2 SVGAGI. The CDR3 runs 14 residues. The V end was cut by 2 bases, the J end by 11 bases, with 16 bases between. The CDR3 reads CASSYGGPEWAQHF. The CDR3 nucleotides read TGTGCCAGCAGTTACGGCGGGCCGGAATGGGCCCAGCATTTT.

This rearrangement joins TRBV27 to TRBJ2-7; no firm D call. The CDR3 runs 13 residues. Germline V lookup: CDR1 MNHEY, CDR2 SMNVEV (reference sequence). Between the trimmed V and J ends, which lost 2 bases and 4 bases, there was a span of 9 bases. CDR3 loop: CASSLGDGYEQYF. The CDR3 region has the DNA TGTGCCAGCAGTTTAGGAGACGGGTACGAGCAGTACTTC.

The chain is built from TRBV5-1 and TRBJ2-7; D perhaps matches TRBD1 (6 bases). There are 14 residues in the CDR3. Trimming pared 4 bases from V and 1 base from J, leaving 12 bases between. Germline V gives CDR1 SGHRS, CDR2 YFSETQ. The CDR3 DNA reads as TGCGCCAGCAGCGTTCGGACAGATTCCTACGAGCAGTACTTC. Encoded protein: CASSVRTDSYEQYF.

There are a few counts of this clone. The chain carries TRBV30 and TRBJ2-7; 9 positions match TRBD1. Germline values: CDR1 GTSNPN, CDR2 SVGIG (reference sequence). The CDR3 has 16 amino acids. With V trimmed by 1 base and J by 7 bases, 14 bases remained unmatched. Here the CDR3 reads CAWSEETGGSLWEQYF. In DNA, the CDR3 is TGTGCCTGGAGTGAGGAAACAGGGGGCTCATTGTGGGAGCAGTACTTC.

V and J are TRBV5-4 and TRBJ2-1; D not resolved. Germline V gene sequence: CDR1 SGHNT, CDR2 YYREEE (reference sequence). Trimming shortened V by 0 bases and J by 0 bases, and 10 bases separated the two germline ends. The CDR3 length is 16 residues. CDR3 in amino acids: CASSLGGISSYNEQFF. The CDR3 DNA follows: TGTGCCAGCAGCTTGGGCGGCATTAGCTCCTACAATGAGCAGTTCTTC.

This rearrangement joins TRBV6-6 to TRBJ1-2, with D maybe TRBD1 (5 bases). Germline V CDR1 and CDR2: MNHNY, SVGAGI (reference sequence). Between the trimmed V and J ends, which lost 5 bases and 8 bases, there was a span of 12 bases. The CDR3 extends over 12 amino acids. CDR3 region: CASSDQGGGYTF. In DNA form, the CDR3 reads TGTGCCAGCAGTGACCAGGGTGGCGGCTACACCTTC.

This rearrangement joins TRBV5-1 to TRBJ2-3, with D possibly TRBD2 on 5 matching bases. The CDR3 is 14 amino acids. Germline loops: CDR1 SGHRS, CDR2 YFSETQ. The V and J ends lost 0 bases and 6 bases respectively, with 11 bases between them. The CDR3, as DNA: TGCGCCAGCAGCTTGGCGACTACTTCGGATACGCAGTATTTT. Protein sequence: CASSLATTSDTQYF.

This rearrangement joins TRBV4-2 to TRBJ2-5; 8 positions agree with TRBD2. V dropped 0 bases and J dropped 5; count of bases not matched to a gene: 11. Looked up from germline, CDR1 is LGHNA and CDR2 is YNFKEQ. The CDR3 has 17 residues. The CDR3: CASSQDWGLVGRETQYF. The DNA for the CDR3 is TGTGCCAGCAGCCAAGATTGGGGACTAGTCGGGAGGGAGACCCAGTACTTC.

The chain recombines TRBV5-1 with TRBJ2-7, with D uncertain. The V and J ends lost 1 base and 6 bases respectively, with 14 bases between them. The CDR3 covers 14 residues. Germline V lookup: CDR1 SGHRS, CDR2 YFSETQ. The CDR3 bases are TGCGCCAGCAGCTTGTTTCAGGAAACGGTCGAGCAGTACTTC. Encoded protein: CASSLFQETVEQYF. Looking up the rest from reference TRBV5-1 and TRBJ2-7 gives the full variable domain: KAGVTQTPRYLIKTRGQQVTLSCSPISGHRSVSWYQQTPGQGLQFLFEYFSETQRNKGNFPGRFSGRQFSNSRSEMNVSTLELGDSALYLCASSLFQETVEQYFGPGTRLTVT.

In DNA, the CDR3 is TGTGCCAGCAGCCCACGCAGACTAGCGGATGAGCAGTTCTTC. This encodes CASSPRRLADEQFF. V gene TRBV5-4 combines with J gene TRBJ2-1; 9 bases agree with TRBD2. This CDR3 is 14 amino acids long. CDR1 and CDR2 from the germline V gene are SGHNT and YYREEE (reference sequence). The V and J ends lost 4 bases and 8 bases, in that order; junction bases with no gene match: 7.

This clone was seen only once. This chain connects TRBV6-5 to TRBJ2-1, with TRBD2 as a possible D gene (6 bases). Trimming cost V 2 bases and J 0 bases, with 11 bases left between them. This CDR3 is built from 16 residues. Germline V lookup: CDR1 MNHEY, CDR2 SVGAGI. The CDR3 loop is CASSYGGATSYNEQFF. CDR3 nucleotide sequence: TGTGCCAGCAGTTACGGCGGGGCCACCTCCTACAATGAGCAGTTCTTC.

The V gene is TRBV28, the J gene TRBJ2-1; D not certain. Germline V gene data show CDR1 as MDHEN and CDR2 as SYDVKM. Trimming pared 4 bases from V and 1 base from J, leaving 29 bases between. CDR3 length: 21 residues. CDR3 protein: CASSSTRPLGQGALSYNEQFF. CDR3 sequence (DNA): TGTGCCAGCAGTTCAACCCGCCCCCTCGGCCAAGGAGCTTTATCCTACAATGAGCAGTTCTTC.